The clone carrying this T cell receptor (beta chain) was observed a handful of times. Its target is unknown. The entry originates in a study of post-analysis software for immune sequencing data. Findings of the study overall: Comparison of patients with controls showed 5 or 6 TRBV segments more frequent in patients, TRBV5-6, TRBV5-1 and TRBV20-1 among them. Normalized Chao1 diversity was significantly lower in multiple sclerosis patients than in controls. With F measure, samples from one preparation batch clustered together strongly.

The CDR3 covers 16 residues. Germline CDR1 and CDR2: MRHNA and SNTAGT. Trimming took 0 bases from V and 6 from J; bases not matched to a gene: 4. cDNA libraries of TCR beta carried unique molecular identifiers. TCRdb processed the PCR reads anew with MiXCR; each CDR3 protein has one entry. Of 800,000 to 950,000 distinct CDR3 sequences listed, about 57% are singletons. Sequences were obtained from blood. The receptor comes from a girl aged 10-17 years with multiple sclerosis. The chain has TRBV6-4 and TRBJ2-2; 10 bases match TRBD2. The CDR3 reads CASSDSSGRSAGELFF. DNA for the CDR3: TGTGCCAGCAGTGACTCTAGCGGGAGGTCTGCCGGGGAGCTGTTTTTT.